These 20 T cell receptor beta chains were all obtained from the same sample, sequenced in a study of CD8+ T cells in alopecia areata. The sample's treatment: oral pan-JAK inhibitor, 5-10 mg twice daily. Reverse transcribed after extraction, RNA yielded cDNA as the sequencing template. The assay was immunoSEQ multiplex PCR, and TCRdb's table has in-frame clones only and misses some. Of 210,000 or so clones in the sample, under 70% were seen once. The material was CD4+ T cells sorted from blood, obtained at roughly week 45, from a patient treated with tofacitinib. These receptors were collected from a human donor with alopecia areata.

The chain recombines TRBV29-1 with TRBJ2-3; 7 positions match TRBD1. The CDR3 loop spans 14 amino acids. Germline V gives CDR1 SQVTM, CDR2 ANQGSEA. With V trimmed by 4 bases and J by 5 bases, 9 bases remained unmatched. The CDR3 loop reads CSVVPGQRVDTQYF. The CDR3 DNA follows: TGCAGCGTTGTTCCGGGACAGAGGGTAGATACGCAGTATTTT.

This clone was seen a few times. This chain links TRBV5-1 with TRBJ2-1; 13 bases map to TRBD2. CDR1 is SGHRS and CDR2 is YFSETQ in the germline V gene. V lost 3 bases, J lost 0 bases, and 6 bases stayed unmatched. The CDR3 has 18 residues. Written as DNA, the CDR3 is TGCGCCAGCAGCTCCGGACTAGCGGGGGTTAGCTCCTACAATGAGCAGTTCTTC. The encoded protein is CASSSGLAGVSSYNEQFF.

V and J are TRBV30 and TRBJ2-2; 9 bases agree with TRBD1. The CDR3 has 16 residues. Germline loops: CDR1 GTSNPN, CDR2 SVGIG (reference sequence). V lost 3 bases to trimming and J lost 3 bases; unmatched junction nucleotides: 8. For the CDR3, the DNA is TGTGCCTGGAGACCTCCCGGGACAGGGTACACCGGGGAGCTGTTTTTT. It codes for CAWRPPGTGYTGELFF.

This chain connects TRBV18 to TRBJ2-3, with 7 bases identical to TRBD2. V was pared by 0 bases and J by 6 bases, with 9 bases of the junction left unmatched. Germline assignment: CDR1 KGHSH and CDR2 LQKENI. The CDR3 has 16 residues. The CDR3 DNA follows: TGTGCCAGCTCACCACCCTCTCGACGGGGGGTGGATACGCAGTATTTT. It yields the protein CASSPPSRRGVDTQYF. Supplemented by reference TRBV18 and TRBJ2-3, the full variable domain reads NAGVMQNPRHLVRRRGQEARLRCSPMKGHSHVYWYRQLPEEGLKFMVYLQKENIIDESGMPKERFSAEFPKEGPSILRIQQVVRGDSAAYFCASSPPSRRGVDTQYFGPGTRLTVL.

The CDR3 DNA reads TGTGCCAGTAGTGGGGGACTTCCAAACACAGATACGCAGTATTTT. It translates to CASSGGLPNTDTQYF. The rearrangement joins TRBV19 to TRBJ2-3; a weak D match, TRBD2 (6 bases). CDR3 size: 15 residues. The ends were cut back, 5 bases at V and 2 bases at J, with 14 bases in the middle. Germline V lookup: CDR1 LNHDA, CDR2 SQIVND (reference sequence).

This chain links TRBV7-2 with TRBJ2-6; D not resolved. V was pared by 5 bases and J by 0 bases, with 5 bases between. This CDR3 is 14 amino acids long. Germline CDR1 SGHTA, CDR2 FQGNSA. CDR3 DNA sequence: TGTGCCAGCAGCCGTGACTCTGGGGCCAACGTCCTGACTTTC. Encoded protein: CASSRDSGANVLTF.

The CDR3 protein is CSVEGGGGVGYNEQFF. The CDR3 bases are TGCAGCGTTGAAGGAGGAGGGGGCGTGGGATACAATGAGCAGTTCTTC. The chain combines TRBV29-1 with TRBJ2-1; perhaps TRBD1 as D (7 bases). The CDR3 has 16 amino acids. CDR1 and CDR2 from the germline V gene are SQVTM and ANQGSEA. V lost 1 base and J lost 4, with 17 bases in between.

The rearrangement links TRBV5-6 to TRBJ2-2, with D tentatively TRBD1 (5 bases). V was cut by 2 bases and J by 6 bases, with 14 bases left in between. Germline CDR1 SGHDT, CDR2 YYEEEE. The CDR3 extends over 15 amino acids. The DNA of the CDR3 is TGTGCCAGCAGCTTTCGGGCAGGGTGGTCCGGGGAGCTGTTTTTT. As protein: CASSFRAGWSGELFF.

The chain links TRBV7-8 to TRBJ2-5; 9 bases line up with TRBD1. The V segment lost 7 bases and the J segment 3 bases; nucleotides outside the gene matches: 9. Per the germline V gene, CDR1 is SGHVS and CDR2 is FQNEAQ. The CDR3 is made up of 15 amino acids. Here the CDR3 reads CASNPNRGLEETQYF. The CDR3 DNA is TGTGCCAGCAACCCAAACAGGGGGCTTGAAGAGACCCAGTACTTC.

V and J are TRBV13 and TRBJ2-5; D perhaps matches TRBD1 (6 bases). Germline CDR1 PRHDT, CDR2 FYEKMQ (reference sequence). V lost 5 bases and J lost 4, with 14 bases in between. The CDR3 length is 14 residues. The chain's CDR3 is CASSPQGQGETQYF. The DNA of the CDR3 is TGTGCCAGCAGCCCACAGGGTCAAGGAGAGACCCAGTACTTC.

This clone has just a few counts. This chain connects TRBV5-6 to TRBJ2-3; TRBD1 aligns across 7 bases. The V gene's germline CDR1 is SGHDT and CDR2 YYEEEE. The CDR3 contains 15 residues. With V trimmed by 2 bases and J by 5 bases, 8 bases remained unmatched. CDR3 DNA sequence: TGTGCCAGCAGCTTTAAGGGGGCAAGGGGAGATACGCAGTATTTT. This translates into CASSFKGARGDTQYF.

This sequence joins TRBV28 and TRBJ2-3, with D maybe TRBD1 (6 bases). CDR3 length: 16 amino acids. V lost 6 bases and J 2 bases, leaving 18 bases between the germline ends. Germline lookup yields CDR1 MDHEN and CDR2 SYDVKM. In DNA, the CDR3 is TGTGCCAGCAGCCCCTCCGCAGGGGACCCCACAGATACGCAGTATTTT. Its protein product is CASSPSAGDPTDTQYF. Full variable domain (missing parts from reference TRBV28 and TRBJ2-3): DVKVTQSSRYLVKRTGEKVFLECVQDMDHENMFWYRQDPGLGLRLIYFSYDVKMKEKGDIPEGYSVSREKKERFSLILESASTNQTSMYLCASSPSAGDPTDTQYFGPGTRLTVL.

The rearrangement uses TRBV7-7 and TRBJ2-7; 8 nucleotides agree with TRBD1. Germline trimming cut 3 bases from V and 3 bases from J; bases unmatched to any gene: 1. Germline V gives CDR1 SSHAT, CDR2 FNYEAQ (reference sequence). The length of the CDR3 is 13 residues. CDR3 nucleotides: TGTGCCAGCAGCTTCGGACAGGGCTACGAGCAGTACTTC. It specifies CASSFGQGYEQYF.

For the CDR3, the DNA is TGTGCCAGCAGTCCAGCTCAGGAGGGGCAACAGCCCCAGCATTTT. Its translation is CASSPAQEGQQPQHF. The V and J genes are TRBV6-5 and TRBJ1-5, with D possibly TRBD1 on 5 matching bases. The CDR3 contains 15 residues. The V end was cut by 5 bases, the J end by 7 bases, with 18 bases between. Germline V lookup: CDR1 MNHEY, CDR2 SVGAGI.

This chain uses TRBV7-2 with TRBJ2-2; D unclear. This CDR3 spans 16 amino acids. V was trimmed by 6 bases and J by 5 bases, leaving 19 bases between them. Per germline, CDR1 SGHTA and CDR2 FQGNSA. The CDR3 coding sequence is TGTGCCAGCAGACCTCTAATCACGGGTTTTACCGGGGAGCTGTTTTTT. It is translated as CASRPLITGFTGELFF.

There are a few counts of this clone. The rearrangement links TRBV2 to TRBJ2-5; tentatively, D is TRBD2 (7 bases). The ends were cut back, 5 bases at V and 6 bases at J, with 13 bases in the middle. This CDR3 region has 13 residues. The V gene's germline CDR1 is SNHLY and CDR2 FYNNEI. The CDR3 loop reads CASSPGGGKTQYF. DNA of the CDR3: TGTGCCAGCAGTCCGGGGGGCGGAAAGACCCAGTACTTC. Full variable domain (missing parts from reference TRBV2 and TRBJ2-5): EPEVTQTPSHQVTQMGQEVILRCVPISNHLYFYWYRQILGQKVEFLVSFYNNEISEKSEIFDDQFSVERPDGSNFTLKIRSTKLEDSAMYFCASSPGGGKTQYFGPGTRLLVL.

This clone showed up just a few times. The chain recombines TRBV19 with TRBJ2-3; D gene uncertain. The CDR3 contains 15 residues. Germline V lookup: CDR1 LNHDA, CDR2 SQIVND (reference sequence). The V end was cut by 6 bases, the J end by 2 bases, with 15 bases between. CDR3 coding DNA: TGTGCCAGTAGAGTGGCGGCGACACTCACAGATACGCAGTATTTT. Its translation: CASRVAATLTDTQYF. Based on the CDR3 plus reference TRBV19 and TRBJ2-3, the full variable domain is DGGITQSPKYLFRKEGQNVTLSCEQNLNHDAMYWYRQDPGQGLRLIYYSQIVNDFQKGDIAEGYSVSREKKESFPLTVTSAQKNPTAFYLCASRVAATLTDTQYFGPGTRLTVL.

This clone has a single count. The chain is built from TRBV15 and TRBJ1-6; 9 positions match TRBD1. The CDR3 covers 16 residues. Trimming removed 3 bases from V and 5 bases from J; junction bases left unmatched: 5. Germline V gene lookup returns CDR1 LNHNV and CDR2 YYDKDF (reference sequence). CDR3 in DNA: TGTGCCACCAGCAGGCCGGGACAGGGAGATAATTCACCCCTCCACTTT. This codes for CATSRPGQGDNSPLHF.

J is TRBJ2-6 and V is TRBV29-1; D not resolved. Germline V gene data show CDR1 as SQVTM and CDR2 as ANQGSEA. Between the trimmed V and J ends, which lost 6 bases and 2 bases, there was a span of 11 bases. The CDR3 loop spans 14 amino acids. CDR3 sequence: CSVETTAGANVLTF. The CDR3 region has the DNA TGCAGCGTGGAAACTACAGCTGGGGCCAACGTCCTGACTTTC.

The chain has TRBV11-3 and TRBJ2-6, with D unresolved. CDR3 size: 12 residues. The germline gives CDR1 SGHNT, CDR2 YENEEA. The V end was cut by 5 bases, the J end by 6 bases, with 5 bases between. The CDR3 bases are TGTGCCAGCAGCCAGGAGGCCAACGTCCTGACTTTC. Protein: CASSQEANVLTF.